The 10 T cell receptor beta chains below all came from one sample that was sequenced in a study of shared clonotypes between healthy human individuals. Only in-frame clones appear in the TCRdb table, and some are missing; sequencing was by immunoSEQ multiplex PCR. The profile shows some 2,000,000 clones, 85% to 95% of them singletons. The sequencing sample was made of naive CD4+ T cells sorted from blood. Sample subset: CD45RA+ positively selected. Receptor source: a man between 18 and 29 years old in good health.

The chain links TRBV5-1 to TRBJ2-3; 8 bases agree with TRBD1. CDR3 length: 13 residues. With V trimmed by 6 bases and J by 8 bases, 8 bases remained unmatched. Germline V gene lookup returns CDR1 SGHRS and CDR2 YFSETQ. The CDR3 sequence is CASTPGGGVTQYF. The CDR3 DNA follows: TGCGCCAGCACGCCAGGGGGCGGCGTTACGCAGTATTTT.

This rearrangement joins TRBV7-2 to TRBJ2-4; D possibly matches TRBD1 or TRBD2 (5 bases each). The CDR3 contains 15 residues. Looked up from germline, CDR1 is SGHTA and CDR2 is FQGNSA. With 1 base removed from V and 0 bases from J, the gap between germline ends came to 7 bases. CDR3 sequence (DNA): TGTGCCAGCAGCTTAGATGGGGGAGCCAAAAACATTCAGTACTTC. As protein: CASSLDGGAKNIQYF.

This clone came up once. The same CDR3 is also encoded by other DNA sequences in this sample. J is TRBJ2-5 and V is TRBV5-6; D remains unclear. The germline V gene has CDR1 SGHDT and CDR2 YYEEEE. The V end lost 1 base, the J end lost 0 bases, and 4 bases lay between the germline ends. This CDR3 spans 13 amino acids. In nucleotides, the CDR3 is TGTGCCAGCAGCTTGAGGTACCAAGAGACCCAGTACTTC. Translated, it gives CASSLRYQETQYF.

The chain combines TRBV6-1 with TRBJ1-2; no clear D. Germline CDR1 is MNHNS and CDR2 is SASEGT. This CDR3 has 13 amino acids. The germline V and J ends were trimmed by 4 bases and 2 bases, with 8 bases remaining between them. In DNA form, the CDR3 reads TGTGCCAGCAGTGCCTACATCAACTATGGCTACACCTTC. This gives the protein CASSAYINYGYTF.

The gene calls are TRBV10-2 and TRBJ1-5; 7 bases are shared with TRBD1. The CDR3 sequence is 15 residues long. The V and J ends lost 3 bases and 1 base, in that order; junction bases with no gene match: 3. Germline V CDR1 and CDR2: WSHSY, SAAADI. The DNA of the CDR3 is TGCGCCAGCAGTGATACAGGGGTAAGCAATCAGCCCCAGCATTTT. Translation: CASSDTGVSNQPQHF.

This clone was picked up one time. This chain links TRBV28 with TRBJ1-5; TRBD1 agrees at 9 bases. The V segment lost 4 bases and the J segment 0 bases; nucleotides outside the gene matches: 7. Germline-derived CDR1 and CDR2 are MDHEN and SYDVKM. This CDR3 spans 17 amino acids. In DNA, the CDR3 is TGTGCCAGCAGTTCCCTCGACAGGGGGTTTAGCAATCAGCCCCAGCATTTT. Amino acids: CASSSLDRGFSNQPQHF.

The chain has TRBV29-1 and TRBJ1-5; TRBD1 matches 9 bases. This CDR3 contains 13 residues. The ends lost 6 bases at V and 5 bases at J; junction bases unmatched: 5. CDR1 SQVTM and CDR2 ANQGSEA come from the germline V gene. CDR3: CSVLDRGDQPQHF. In DNA, the CDR3 is TGCAGCGTCCTGGACAGGGGAGATCAGCCCCAGCATTTT.

The rearrangement joins TRBV6-1 to TRBJ2-7, with a tentative D call TRBD1 (6 bases). Trimming shortened V by 4 bases and J by 9 bases, and 19 bases separated the two germline ends. Germline V gives CDR1 MNHNS, CDR2 SASEGT. The CDR3 runs to 14 residues. CDR3: CASSVTGTNAGQYF. The CDR3 DNA is TGTGCCAGCAGTGTTACCGGGACAAACGCCGGGCAGTACTTC.

This clone has a single count. This chain links TRBV6-1 with TRBJ2-7; 9 bases match TRBD1. V dropped 3 bases and J dropped 2; count of bases not matched to a gene: 5. The CDR3 extends over 15 amino acids. CDR1 MNHNS and CDR2 SASEGT come from the germline V gene. The CDR3 is CASSEDRGPTYEQYF. The CDR3 DNA sequence: TGTGCCAGCAGTGAGGACAGGGGCCCAACCTACGAGCAGTACTTC.

The chain has TRBV12-5 and TRBJ1-1; TRBD1 is a possible D gene (6 bases). The CDR3 has 11 amino acids. Trimming cost V 5 bases and J 8 bases, with 9 bases left between them. Looked up from germline, CDR1 is LGHNT and CDR2 is FRNRAP. CDR3 nucleotides: TGTGCTAGTGGTCGTGACAGGGAAGCTTTCTTT. Residues: CASGRDREAFF.